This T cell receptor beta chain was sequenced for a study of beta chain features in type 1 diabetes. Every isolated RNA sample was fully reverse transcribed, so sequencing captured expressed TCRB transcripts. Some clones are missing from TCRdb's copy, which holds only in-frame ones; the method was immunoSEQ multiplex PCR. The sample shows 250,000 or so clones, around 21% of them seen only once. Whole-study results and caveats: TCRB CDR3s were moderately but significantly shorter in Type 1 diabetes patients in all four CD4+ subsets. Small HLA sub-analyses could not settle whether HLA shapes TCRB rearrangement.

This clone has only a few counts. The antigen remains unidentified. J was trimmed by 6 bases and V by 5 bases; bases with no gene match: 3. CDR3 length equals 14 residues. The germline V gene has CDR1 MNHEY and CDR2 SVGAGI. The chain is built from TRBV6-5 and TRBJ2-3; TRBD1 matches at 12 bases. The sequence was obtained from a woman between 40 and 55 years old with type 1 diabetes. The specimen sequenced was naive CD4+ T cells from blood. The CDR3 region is CASSPGQGADTQYF. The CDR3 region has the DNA TGTGCCAGCAGTCCGGGACAGGGGGCCGATACGCAGTATTTT.